Below are 3 T cell receptor beta chains sequenced from a single sample in a study of T cells after yellow fever vaccination. MiXCR was run by TCRdb on the 5' RACE reads, yielding one entry per CDR3 protein. Of around 320,000 distinct CDR3 sequences listed, 7.5% to 9.5% are singletons. The sequences come from CD4+ T cells sorted from PBMCs, collected 5 days after the yellow fever booster vaccination. Every receptor here comes from a man aged 18 to 29 who received the YFV17D yellow fever vaccine.

The sample holds a few counts of this clonotype. The chain joins TRBV5-1 to TRBJ1-1, with D perhaps matching TRBD1 (6 bases). The V gene's germline CDR1 is SGHRS and CDR2 YFSETQ. The CDR3 contains 11 residues. Deletions cut 6 bases from V and 7 bases from J, with 10 bases between. Here the CDR3 reads CASKGQREAFF. The CDR3 DNA is TGCGCCAGCAAAGGACAGCGTGAAGCTTTCTTT.

This chain links TRBV29-1 with TRBJ2-5, with D uncertain. The V and J ends lost 6 bases and 1 base respectively, with 15 bases between them. Germline-derived CDR1 and CDR2 are SQVTM and ANQGSEA. This CDR3 comprises 14 residues. CDR3: CSVSNWDPQETQYF. DNA for the CDR3: TGCAGCGTAAGCAACTGGGATCCCCAAGAGACCCAGTACTTC.

V is TRBV2 and J is TRBJ2-1; D might be TRBD1 or TRBD2, each matching 6 bases. Trimming shortened V by 8 bases and J by 10 bases, and 15 bases separated the two germline ends. This CDR3 has 12 residues. Germline CDR1 is SNHLY and CDR2 is FYNNEI. In DNA, the CDR3 is TGTGCCAGCTCCCGGGGGCAGAGAGAGCAGTTCTTC. The encoded protein is CASSRGQREQFF. Supplemented by reference TRBV2 and TRBJ2-1, the full variable domain reads EPEVTQTPSHQVTQMGQEVILRCVPISNHLYFYWYRQILGQKVEFLVSFYNNEISEKSEIFDDQFSVERPDGSNFTLKIRSTKLEDSAMYFCASSRGQREQFFGPGTRLTVL.